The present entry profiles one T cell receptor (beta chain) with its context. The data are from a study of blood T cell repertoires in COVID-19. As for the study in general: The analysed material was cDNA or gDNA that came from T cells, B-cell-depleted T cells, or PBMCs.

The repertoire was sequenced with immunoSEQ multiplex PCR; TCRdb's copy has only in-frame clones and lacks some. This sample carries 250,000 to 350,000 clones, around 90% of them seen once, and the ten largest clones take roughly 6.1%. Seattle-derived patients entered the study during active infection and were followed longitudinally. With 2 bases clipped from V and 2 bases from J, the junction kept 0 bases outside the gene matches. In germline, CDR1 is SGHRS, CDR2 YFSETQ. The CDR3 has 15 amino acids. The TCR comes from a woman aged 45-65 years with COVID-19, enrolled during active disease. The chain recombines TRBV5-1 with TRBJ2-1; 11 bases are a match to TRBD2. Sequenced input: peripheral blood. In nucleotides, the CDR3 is TGCGCCAGCAGCTTACTAGCGGGAGCCTACAATGAGCAGTTCTTC. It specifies CASSLLAGAYNEQFF.